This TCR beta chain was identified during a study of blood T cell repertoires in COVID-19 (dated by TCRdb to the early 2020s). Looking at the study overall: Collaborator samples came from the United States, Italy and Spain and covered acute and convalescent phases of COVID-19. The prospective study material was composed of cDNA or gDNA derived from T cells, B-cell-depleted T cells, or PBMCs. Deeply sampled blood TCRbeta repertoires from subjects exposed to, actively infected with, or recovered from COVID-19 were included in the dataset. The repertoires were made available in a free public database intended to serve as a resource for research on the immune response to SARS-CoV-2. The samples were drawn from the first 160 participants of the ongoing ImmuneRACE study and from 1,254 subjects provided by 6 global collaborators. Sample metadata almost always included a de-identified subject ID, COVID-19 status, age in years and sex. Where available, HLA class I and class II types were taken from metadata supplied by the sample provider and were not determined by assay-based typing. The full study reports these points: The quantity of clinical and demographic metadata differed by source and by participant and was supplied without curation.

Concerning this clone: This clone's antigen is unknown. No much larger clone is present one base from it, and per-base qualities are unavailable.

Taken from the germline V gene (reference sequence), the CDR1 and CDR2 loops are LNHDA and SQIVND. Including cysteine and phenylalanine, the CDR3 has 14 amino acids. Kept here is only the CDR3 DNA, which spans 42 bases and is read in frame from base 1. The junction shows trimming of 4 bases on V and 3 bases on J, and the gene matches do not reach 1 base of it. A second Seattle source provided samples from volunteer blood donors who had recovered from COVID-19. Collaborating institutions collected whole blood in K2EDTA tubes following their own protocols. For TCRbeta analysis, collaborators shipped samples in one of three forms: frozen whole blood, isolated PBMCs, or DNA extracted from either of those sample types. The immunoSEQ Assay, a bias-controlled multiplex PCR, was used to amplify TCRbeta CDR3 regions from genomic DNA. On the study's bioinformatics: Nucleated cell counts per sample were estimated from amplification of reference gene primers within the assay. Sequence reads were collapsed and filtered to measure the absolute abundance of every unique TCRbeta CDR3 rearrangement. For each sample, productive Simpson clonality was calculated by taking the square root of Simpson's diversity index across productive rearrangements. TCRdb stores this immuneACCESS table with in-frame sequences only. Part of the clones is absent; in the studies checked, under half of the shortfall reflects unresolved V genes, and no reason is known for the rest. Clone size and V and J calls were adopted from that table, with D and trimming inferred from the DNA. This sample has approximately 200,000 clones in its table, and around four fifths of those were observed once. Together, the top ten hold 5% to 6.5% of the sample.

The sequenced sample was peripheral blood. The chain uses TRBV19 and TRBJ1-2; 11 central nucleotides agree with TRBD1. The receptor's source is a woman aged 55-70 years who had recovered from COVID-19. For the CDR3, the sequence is CASSRTGGDYGYTF. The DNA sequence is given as TGTGCCAGTAGTAGGACAGGGGGCGACTATGGCTACACCTTC. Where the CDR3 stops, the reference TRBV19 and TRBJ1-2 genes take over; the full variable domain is DGGITQSPKYLFRKEGQNVTLSCEQNLNHDAMYWYRQDPGQGLRLIYYSQIVNDFQKGDIAEGYSVSREKKESFPLTVTSAQKNPTAFYLCASSRTGGDYGYTFGSGTRLTVV.